The 9 T cell receptor beta chains below come from one sample, sequenced in a study of cytomegalovirus exposure and HLA in healthy donors. With 60 Vbeta and 13 Jbeta primers, the PCR was carried out. Assay: immunoSEQ multiplex PCR; the TCRdb copy retains only in-frame clones and omits some. The table lists 100,000 to 150,000 clones. Sequencing input: PBMCs. All receptors derive from a man aged 18 to 29 in good health and CMV-seronegative.

DNA for the CDR3: TGTGCCAGTACCCCTGGGGGGACAGGGGGTATTGGTAACTATGGCTACACCTTC. Translation: CASTPGGTGGIGNYGYTF. The chain combines TRBV19 with TRBJ1-2; TRBD1 agrees at 11 bases. The CDR3 is made up of 18 amino acids. Trimming cost V 7 bases and J 1 base; bases outside gene matches: 14. Germline loops: CDR1 LNHDA, CDR2 SQIVND (reference sequence).

The chain joins TRBV6-1 to TRBJ2-7; D is unresolved. The CDR3 is made up of 15 amino acids. Trimming cost V 6 bases and J 0 bases, with 15 bases left between them. Germline V gene data show CDR1 as MNHNS and CDR2 as SASEGT. For the CDR3, the DNA is TGTGCCAGCAGGGCCCTCGACTTGAGCTCCTACGAGCAGTACTTC. Its translation is CASRALDLSSYEQYF.

The V and J genes are TRBV27 and TRBJ2-7, with 8 bases aligning to TRBD1. J was trimmed by 6 bases and V by 6 bases; bases with no gene match: 16. The CDR3 has 16 residues. The germline V gene has CDR1 MNHEY and CDR2 SMNVEV (reference sequence). The CDR3 reads CASRIYRTGTISEQYF. DNA of the CDR3: TGTGCCAGCAGAATTTATCGGACAGGGACCATCAGCGAGCAGTACTTC.

The J gene is TRBJ2-2, the V gene TRBV19, with TRBD2 matching over 7 bases. V lost 7 bases to trimming and J lost 5 bases; unmatched junction nucleotides: 10. Germline V gene sequence: CDR1 LNHDA, CDR2 SQIVND (reference sequence). The CDR3 loop spans 15 amino acids. In DNA, the CDR3 is TGTGCCAGTAACGAGGCGGGAGTACGGACCGGGGAGCTGTTTTTT. It encodes CASNEAGVRTGELFF. Based on the CDR3 plus reference TRBV19 and TRBJ2-2, the full variable domain is DGGITQSPKYLFRKEGQNVTLSCEQNLNHDAMYWYRQDPGQGLRLIYYSQIVNDFQKGDIAEGYSVSREKKESFPLTVTSAQKNPTAFYLCASNEAGVRTGELFFGEGSRLTVL.

The genes are TRBV4-1 and TRBJ2-7; the match to TRBD2 covers 14 bases. CDR1 is MGHRA, CDR2 YSYEKL, per germline. The CDR3 is made up of 17 amino acids. Trimming at V came to 4 bases and at J to 6 bases, leaving 11 bases not matched to a gene. DNA for the CDR3: TGCGCCAGCAGCCGTTCCGGGACTAGCGGGAGTTTGGGCGAGCAGTACTTC. The encoded protein is CASSRSGTSGSLGEQYF.

V and J are TRBV7-9 and TRBJ1-5; 7 bases fit TRBD1. The CDR3 runs 15 residues. V trimming: 0 bases; J trimming: 6 bases; junction bases outside the gene matches: 5. The germline V gene encodes CDR1 SEHNR and CDR2 FQNEAQ (reference sequence). The CDR3 DNA reads TGTGCCAGCAGCTTAGCGGGGACAGCCACTCAGCCCCAGCATTTT. As protein: CASSLAGTATQPQHF.

V is TRBV28 and J is TRBJ1-4; 7 positions match TRBD1. Germline CDR1 reads MDHEN; CDR2 reads SYDVKM. The CDR3 runs 15 residues. After removal of 3 bases from V and 7 bases from J, the junction contained 8 bases not matched to a gene. CDR3 residues: CASSLPTGVGEKLFF. The CDR3 DNA is TGTGCCAGCAGTTTGCCAACAGGGGTGGGTGAAAAACTGTTTTTT.

The chain uses TRBV23-1 and TRBJ1-1, with 7 positions matching TRBD1. TRBV23-1 is an ORF; its function is uncertain. V trimming: 6 bases; J trimming: 4 bases; junction bases outside the gene matches: 11. The CDR3 consists of 15 residues. For the CDR3, the DNA is TGCGCCAGCAGGCAACCACAGGGGTTATGCACTGAAGCTTTCTTT. It yields the protein CASRQPQGLCTEAFF.

The J gene is TRBJ2-7, the V gene TRBV5-4; the match to TRBD2 covers 8 bases. Germline CDR1 SGHNT, CDR2 YYREEE (reference sequence). With 0 bases clipped from V and 1 base from J, the junction kept 6 bases outside the gene matches. The CDR3 length is 16 residues. The CDR3 DNA is TGTGCCAGCAGCTTGGTCGGGGGCGGGGGGTCCTACGAGCAGTACTTC. As protein: CASSLVGGGGSYEQYF.